This TCR beta chain was retrieved from a study of CD8+ T cells in alopecia areata. Investigators isolated RNA and reverse transcribed it into cDNA to act as the sequencing template. This table comes from immunoSEQ multiplex PCR, and its TCRdb copy is limited to in-frame clones, with some not included. The data contain 140,000 to 150,000 clones, 45% to 60% of them singletons. Per the germline V gene, CDR1 is SGHVS and CDR2 is FNYEAQ. The CDR3 length is 14 residues. V was shortened by 2 bases and J by 3 bases, with 10 bases between the two germline ends. Treatment given: oral pan-JAK inhibitor, 5-10 mg twice daily.

The clonotype was recovered from a human donor with alopecia areata. This chain connects TRBV7-6 to TRBJ2-5; tentative D call: TRBD2 (5 bases). Material: CD8+ T cells sorted from blood, obtained at week 4, from a patient treated with tofacitinib. This chain's CDR3 is CASSLWGAKETQYF. CDR3 coding DNA: TGTGCCAGCAGCTTATGGGGAGCCAAAGAGACCCAGTACTTC.